This T cell receptor (beta chain) came from a study of control samples from healthy donors and cancer patients. This clone was observed a single time. Data came from immunoSEQ multiplex PCR; TCRdb stores just in-frame clones and leaves some out. The sample has around 180,000 clones, about 86% seen once. This receptor was identified in a woman aged 25-40 years in good health. The sequencing sample was made of blood.

CDR3 nucleotide sequence: TGTGCCAGCAGTGACAAGACCAGGGGGCAGGGGCCCCAGCATTTT. It specifies CASSDKTRGQGPQHF. The V gene is TRBV6-1, the J gene TRBJ1-5; 8 bases fit TRBD1. From germline, CDR1 is MNHNS and CDR2 SASEGT. This CDR3 spans 15 amino acids. With 3 bases clipped from V and 9 bases from J, the junction kept 10 bases outside the gene matches.